This T cell receptor (beta chain) appears in the sequencing data of a study of T cell changes during pregnancy in multiple sclerosis. The protocol was immunoSEQ multiplex PCR, while the TCRdb copy is restricted to in-frame clones and leaves out a portion. This repertoire shows about 55,000 clones, roughly 93% found once; its top ten account for 3% to 4%. In germline, CDR1 is MGHDK, CDR2 SYGVNS. The V gene end was trimmed by 1 base and the J gene end by 5 bases; junction bases not matched to a gene: 3. This CDR3 spans 15 amino acids. The V gene is TRBV25-1, the J gene TRBJ2-1, with TRBD2 matching over 9 bases. This material consisted of CD8+ T cells from peripheral blood mononuclear cells, taken in the second trimester of pregnancy. The source of this sequence is a female donor with multiple sclerosis, enrolled in a pregnancy study. CDR3 amino acids: CASSEWAGGHNEQFF. The CDR3 DNA reads as TGTGCCAGCAGTGAATGGGCGGGAGGGCACAATGAGCAGTTCTTC.